This T cell receptor (beta chain) was observed in a study of shared clonotypes between healthy human individuals. Naive CD8 cells lacked CD45RO, underwent positive selection for CCR7 and left out terminally differentiated effector memory CD45RA+ cells. The table came from immunoSEQ multiplex PCR; TCRdb's copy has only in-frame clones and leaves some out. The sample has hundreds of thousands of clones; 95% to 98% are singletons. V was clipped by 0 bases and J by 3 bases, with 6 bases between them. CDR1 and CDR2 from the germline V gene are LNHNV and YYDKDF (reference sequence). CDR3 length: 13 amino acids.

Specimen: naive CD8+ T cells sorted from blood. The V and J genes are TRBV15 and TRBJ2-7; a possible D gene is TRBD1 (6 bases). The sequence was obtained from a man in his thirties or forties in good health. The CDR3 here is CATSREGGYEQYF. CDR3 DNA sequence: TGTGCCACCAGCAGAGAAGGGGGCTACGAGCAGTACTTC.